This TCR beta chain comes out of a study of identical twins. Study outcomes and limitations: Whereas memory repertoires showed no such difference, abundant cord blood beta clonotypes carried fewer insertions. The study found weaker excess twin sharing in beta out-of-frame sequences.

The germline V and J ends were trimmed by 4 bases and 3 bases, with 7 bases remaining between them. Germline V lookup: CDR1 SQVTM, CDR2 ANQGSEA. The CDR3 is made up of 12 amino acids. Note on this clonotype: No antigen is known for it.

TCRdb re-analysed the 5' RACE reads in MiXCR, keeping a single row per CDR3 protein. The sample lists hundreds of thousands of distinct CDR3 sequences; roughly 20% were seen once. The sample was also linked to a second study, of T cells expressing NK-cell markers. Per that study: About 1.0-7.0% of CD8+ T cells in over five donors belonged to dominant NKG2C+ clonotypes.

This receptor was taken from a woman aged 18-29 years in good health. The sequencing input was PBMCs. The chain has TRBV29-1 and TRBJ2-1; D ambiguous. The CDR3 protein is CSVVSRYNEQFF. The CDR3 DNA follows: TGCAGCGTTGTTTCGCGCTACAATGAGCAGTTCTTC.